The entry below describes one TCR beta chain. This CDR3 region has 16 residues. V trimming: 4 bases; J trimming: 3 bases; junction bases outside the gene matches: 5. Per the germline V gene, CDR1 is MNHEY and CDR2 is SVGAGI. Assay: immunoSEQ multiplex PCR; the TCRdb copy retains only in-frame clones and omits some. The repertoire holds approximately 300,000 clones, with more than 65% as singletons. This sample was taken from a study of cytotoxic CD8 clonotypes in ibrutinib-treated CLL. The TCR was taken from a human donor with chronic lymphocytic leukemia. The chain joins TRBV6-5 to TRBJ2-3, with 12 bases identical to TRBD2. This sample comprised PBMCs, obtained before ibrutinib treatment. CDR3 DNA sequence: TGTGCCAGCAGTTCGGGACTAGCGGGCATAACAGATACGCAGTATTTT. Encoded protein: CASSSGLAGITDTQYF.